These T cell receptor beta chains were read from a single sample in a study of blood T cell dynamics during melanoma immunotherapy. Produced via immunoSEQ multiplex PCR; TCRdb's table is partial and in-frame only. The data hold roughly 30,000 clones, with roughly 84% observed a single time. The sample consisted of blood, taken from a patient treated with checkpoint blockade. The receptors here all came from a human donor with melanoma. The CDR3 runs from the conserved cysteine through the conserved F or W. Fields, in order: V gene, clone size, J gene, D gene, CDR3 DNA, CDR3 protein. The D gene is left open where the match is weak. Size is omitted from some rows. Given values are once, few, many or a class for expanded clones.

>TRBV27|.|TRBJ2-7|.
TGTGCCAGCAGTTTATACCTGGGGTCCTACGAGCAGTACTTC
CASSLYLGSYEQYF
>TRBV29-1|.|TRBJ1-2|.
TGCAGCGCCGAGGGGGGCTCCGGTGGCTACACCTTC
CSAEGGSGGYTF
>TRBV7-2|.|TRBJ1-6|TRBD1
TGTGCCAGCAGCCCCGGTGGGACAGGGCCGCCACCCCTCCACTTT
CASSPGGTGPPPLHF
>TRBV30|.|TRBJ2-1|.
TGTGCCTGGAGTAGGGACCCCGGGGAGCAGTTCTTC
CAWSRDPGEQFF
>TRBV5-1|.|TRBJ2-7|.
TGCGCCAGCACCAACCTTTTACAAGGGGAGCAGTACTTC
CASTNLLQGEQYF
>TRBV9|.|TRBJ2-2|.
TGTGCCAGCAGCGCCACATCCCAGGGGTGGCGGGAGCTGTTTTTT
CASSATSQGWRELFF
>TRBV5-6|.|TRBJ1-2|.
TGTGCCAGCAGCTTGGGTCCCGAGCTTAACTATGGCTACACCTTC
CASSLGPELNYGYTF
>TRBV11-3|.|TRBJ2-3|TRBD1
TGTGCCAGCAGCCGGACAGGGGGAAATGCAGATACGCAGTATTTT
CASSRTGGNADTQYF
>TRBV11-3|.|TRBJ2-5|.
TGTGCCAGCAGCCCTACCAGAGACCAAGAGACCCAGTACTTC
CASSPTRDQETQYF
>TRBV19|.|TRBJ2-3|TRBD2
TGTGCCAGTAGTGGGCTAGCGGGGCTTACAGATACGCAGTATTTT
CASSGLAGLTDTQYF
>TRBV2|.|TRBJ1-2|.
TGTGCCAGCAAGTGGGCGGCGGAAAACTATGGCTACACCTTC
CASKWAAENYGYTF
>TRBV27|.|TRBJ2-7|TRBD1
TGTGCCAGCAGTGCGTTCAGGGGGCGGTACGAGCAGTACTTC
CASSAFRGRYEQYF
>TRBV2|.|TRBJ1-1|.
TGTGCCAGCAGCGCGACCCGTAGGGTACAAGCTTTCTTT
CASSATRRVQAFF
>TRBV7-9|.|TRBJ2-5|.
TGTGCCAGCAGCTTTACGGACCGGGAGACCCAGTACTTC
CASSFTDRETQYF
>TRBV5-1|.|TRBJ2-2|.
TGCGCCAGCAGCGCGACAGTTTTCGCCGGGGAGCTGTTTTTT
CASSATVFAGELFF
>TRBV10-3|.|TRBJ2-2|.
TGTGCCATCAGTGAGAAGGGGATGGACACCGGGGAGCTGTTTTTT
CAISEKGMDTGELFF
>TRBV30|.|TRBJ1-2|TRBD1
TGTGCCTGGGATCAGACAGGGAGGAACTATGGCTACACCTTC
CAWDQTGRNYGYTF
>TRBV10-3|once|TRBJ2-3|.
TGTGCCATCAGTGAGTCTTACCGGGTTAGCACAGATACGCAGTATTTT
CAISESYRVSTDTQYF
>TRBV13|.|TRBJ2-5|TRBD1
TGTGCCAGCAGCTTCGGGACAGGGGCTACGTACCAAGAGACCCAGTACTTC
CASSFGTGATYQETQYF
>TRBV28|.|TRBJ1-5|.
TGTGCCAGCATCCCGGGTCATAGCAATCAGCCCCAGCATTTT
CASIPGHSNQPQHF
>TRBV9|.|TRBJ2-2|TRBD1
TGTGCCAGCAGCCTAACCCATCGGACAGGGAGTAGGACCGGGGAGCTGTTTTTT
CASSLTHRTGSRTGELFF
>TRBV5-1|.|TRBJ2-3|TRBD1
TGCGCCAGCACCTCCGGGACAGGCAGCACAGATACGCAGTATTTT
CASTSGTGSTDTQYF
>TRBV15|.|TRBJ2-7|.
TGTGCCACCAGCAGAGGCGGGACAGTCTACGAGCAGTACTTC
CATSRGGTVYEQYF
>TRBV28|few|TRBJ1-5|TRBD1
TGTGCCAGCAGTTTCAGGGGGATGAGTCAGCCCCAGCATTTT
CASSFRGMSQPQHF
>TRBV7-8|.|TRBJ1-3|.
TGTGCCAGCAGCCCCCTAACGGGACAAGTTGGAAACACCATATATTTT
CASSPLTGQVGNTIYF
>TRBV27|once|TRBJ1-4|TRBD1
TGTGCCAGCAGTTCCGGCCCACTTGGACAGGGGTCCGGTGAAAAACTGTTTTTT
CASSSGPLGQGSGEKLFF
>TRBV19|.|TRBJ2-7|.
TGTGCCAGTAGTATGGGGGCAGGGACCTCCTACGAGCAGTACTTC
CASSMGAGTSYEQYF
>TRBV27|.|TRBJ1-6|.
TGTGCCAGCAGTATCACCCAGCGGGGCAGTTCACCCCTCCACTTT
CASSITQRGSSPLHF
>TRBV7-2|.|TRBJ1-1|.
TGTGCCAGCAGCTTGGCCAGGGGAGACACTGAAGCTTTCTTT
CASSLARGDTEAFF
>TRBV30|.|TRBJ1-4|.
TGTGCCTGGAGTGGGGGACAAACTGCAACTAATGAAAAACTGTTTTTT
CAWSGGQTATNEKLFF
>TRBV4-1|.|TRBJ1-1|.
TGCGCCAGCAGCCAAGATCCCGGGCTGGAAGCTTTCTTT
CASSQDPGLEAFF
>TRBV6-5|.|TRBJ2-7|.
TGTGCCAGCAGTTACTCCAGGAACTCCTACGAGCAGTACTTC
CASSYSRNSYEQYF
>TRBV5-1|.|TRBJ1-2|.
TGCGCCAGCAGCCCCCAACGAACCAAAGCGGAGGAGGTCTATGGCTACACCTTC
CASSPQRTKAEEVYGYTF
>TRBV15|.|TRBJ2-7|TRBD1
TGTGCCACCAGTCTGGGACAGGGCACAGGGGAGCAGTACTTC
CATSLGQGTGEQYF
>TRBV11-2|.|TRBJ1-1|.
TGTGCCAGCAGCCCTACCACGGTTGGCACTGAAGCTTTCTTT
CASSPTTVGTEAFF
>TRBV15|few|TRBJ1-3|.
TGTGCCACCAGCACTAACAGGAGACCTGGAAACACCATATATTTT
CATSTNRRPGNTIYF
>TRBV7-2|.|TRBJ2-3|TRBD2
TGTGCCAGCAGCTTAGTTAGCGGGAGCACAGATACGCAGTATTTT
CASSLVSGSTDTQYF
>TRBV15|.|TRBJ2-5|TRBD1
TGTGCCACCAGCAAGGCCGGGACAGAACAAGAGACCCAGTACTTC
CATSKAGTEQETQYF
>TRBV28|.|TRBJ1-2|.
TGTGCCAGCAGTTTAACCGGGGGACACTATGGCTACACCTTC
CASSLTGGHYGYTF
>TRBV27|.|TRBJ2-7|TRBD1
TGTGCCAGCAGTCGGACAGGGTGGTCCTACGAGCAGTACTTC
CASSRTGWSYEQYF
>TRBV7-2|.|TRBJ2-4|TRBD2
TGTGCCAGCAGCTTTCCCCTCGTTAGCGGGAGAACCAAAAACATTCAGTACTTC
CASSFPLVSGRTKNIQYF
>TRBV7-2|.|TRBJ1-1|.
TGTGCCAGCAGCCTGTCCTCACAGACAGAAAAAGCTTTCTTT
CASSLSSQTEKAFF
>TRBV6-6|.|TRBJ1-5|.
TGTGCCAGCAGCCGCGATTCTCCCGCGGCCAATCAGCCCCAGCATTTT
CASSRDSPAANQPQHF
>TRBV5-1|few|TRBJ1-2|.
TGCGCCAGCAGCTTGGCCTCACTCAACTATGGCTACACCTTC
CASSLASLNYGYTF
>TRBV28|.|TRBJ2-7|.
TGTGCCAGCAGTTTACGTCCAGGTACTCAGTACTTC
CASSLRPGTQYF
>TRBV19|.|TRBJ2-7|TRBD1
TGTGCCAGTAGTATAAACGCACAGGGGGCAGCCTACGAGCAGTACTTC
CASSINAQGAAYEQYF
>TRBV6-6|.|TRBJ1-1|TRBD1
TGTGCCAGCAGTTGGGGGACAGGGTTAAGCACTGAAGCTTTCTTT
CASSWGTGLSTEAFF
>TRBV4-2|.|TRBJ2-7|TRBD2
TGTGCCAGCAGCCAAGATTGGTCTAGCGGGGGCACGTACGAGCAGTACTTC
CASSQDWSSGGTYEQYF
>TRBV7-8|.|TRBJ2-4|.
TGTGCCAGCAGCTTAGAAGGGTACATTCAGTACTTC
CASSLEGYIQYF
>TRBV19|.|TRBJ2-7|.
TGTGCCAGTAGTATAAATGGACCCTCCGAGCAGTACTTC
CASSINGPSEQYF
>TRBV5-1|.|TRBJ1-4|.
TGCGCCAGCAGCTTGATGGGGACAACTAATGAAAAACTGTTTTTT
CASSLMGTTNEKLFF
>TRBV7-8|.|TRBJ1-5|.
TGTGCCAGCAGCCAGGTGGGGGGAAAGTGGAGCAATCAGCCCCAGCATTTT
CASSQVGGKWSNQPQHF
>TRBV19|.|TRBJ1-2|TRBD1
TGTGCCATTAACGACAGGGCCCATGGCTACACCTTC
CAINDRAHGYTF
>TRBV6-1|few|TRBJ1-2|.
TGTGCCAGCAGTGAAACCCCCAGGGCGAACTATGGCTACACCTTC
CASSETPRANYGYTF